These 17 T cell receptor beta chains came from one sample sequenced in a study of CD8 T cells in ankylosing spondylitis. General study results and limits: Seven to nine highly homologous variants formed a TCR beta motif that appeared characteristic of ankylosing spondylitis blood.

These receptors' antigens are unknown. TCRdb passed the 5' RACE reads through MiXCR, listing each CDR3 protein once. In the table there are 300,000 to 400,000 distinct CDR3 sequences, around 22% of which are singletons. Sequenced sample: blood, either unsorted or a sorted T cell fraction (not recorded which). These receptors were taken from a male donor with ankylosing spondylitis.

The J gene is TRBJ1-5, the V gene TRBV9; D may be TRBD1 (5 bases). This CDR3 is built from 15 residues. Germline assignment: CDR1 SGDLS and CDR2 YYNGEE. V was pared by 4 bases and J by 3 bases, with 14 bases between. CDR3 nucleotide sequence: TGTGCCAGCAGCCCTCAACCAGGGTTCAATCAGCCCCAGCATTTT. Its protein is CASSPQPGFNQPQHF.

This chain links TRBV20-1 with TRBJ1-5, with D uncertain. CDR1 and CDR2 from the germline V gene are DFQATT and SNEGSKA (reference sequence). The V gene lost 3 bases and the J gene lost 5 bases, with 14 bases spanning the gap. CDR3 size: 14 residues. In DNA, the CDR3 is TGCAGTGCTAGTCTGGGTTTTTTGGATCAGCCCCAGCATTTT. Its protein is CSASLGFLDQPQHF.

This clonotype has only a few counts. J is TRBJ2-1 and V is TRBV12-3 or TRBV12-4, with 11 bases aligning to TRBD1. The J segment lost 0 bases and the V segment lost 5 bases, leaving 3 bases of the junction unmatched. There are 16 residues in the CDR3. Here the CDR3 DNA reads TGTGCCAGCAGTGGGGGGACAGGGGGCTCCTACAATGAGCAGTTCTTC. Translating gives CASSGGTGGSYNEQFF.

The V and J genes are TRBV5-1 and TRBJ2-7; D is ambiguous. The CDR3 totals 15 residues. Trimming took off 3 bases at V and 0 bases at J, with 13 bases between the two ends. The germline V gene has CDR1 SGHRS and CDR2 YFSETQ. In DNA, the CDR3 is TGCGCCAGCAGCTACGAAATTTCCCTCTCCTACGAGCAGTACTTC. Its translation is CASSYEISLSYEQYF. The full variable domain, in which reference TRBV5-1 and TRBJ2-7 provide the parts outside the CDR3, is KAGVTQTPRYLIKTRGQQVTLSCSPISGHRSVSWYQQTPGQGLQFLFEYFSETQRNKGNFPGRFSGRQFSNSRSEMNVSTLELGDSALYLCASSYEISLSYEQYFGPGTRLTVT.

There are a few counts of this clonotype. This chain uses TRBV12-3 or TRBV12-4 with TRBJ2-7, with D perhaps matching TRBD1 or TRBD2 (5 bases each). The CDR3 sequence is 14 residues long. V was clipped by 6 bases and J by 6 bases, with 18 bases between them. The CDR3 DNA is TGTGCCAGCAGACAGACAGAGAGCGGCTCCGAGCAGTACTTC. Translation gives CASRQTESGSEQYF.

Only a few counts were recorded for this clonotype. The chain has TRBV4-2 and TRBJ2-7, with 7 bases that match TRBD2. The ends lost 2 bases at V and 0 bases at J; junction bases unmatched: 19. Germline V CDR1 and CDR2: LGHNA, YNFKEQ. The CDR3 runs 20 residues. The CDR3: CASSQTLSSGSLRASYEQYF. In DNA form, the CDR3 reads TGTGCCAGCAGCCAAACGTTGTCTAGCGGTAGTCTCCGGGCCTCCTACGAGCAGTACTTC.

This clonotype was seen once. The genes are TRBV5-1 and TRBJ1-1, with a weak D call TRBD1 (5 bases). The CDR3 is made up of 16 amino acids. The V gene's germline CDR1 is SGHRS and CDR2 YFSETQ. V gave up 3 bases and J gave up 0 bases, with 15 bases separating them. CDR3 in amino acids: CASSYTGTLMNTEAFF. The CDR3 DNA is TGCGCCAGCAGCTACACCGGGACGCTAATGAACACTGAAGCTTTCTTT.

The table lists this clonotype with a few counts. This chain uses TRBV20-1 with TRBJ2-1; 11 bases are shared with TRBD1. The germline V gene has CDR1 DFQATT and CDR2 SNEGSKA (reference sequence). J gave up 7 bases and V 3 bases, and 5 bases lay outside the gene matches. There are 14 residues in the CDR3. The CDR3 DNA reads TGCAGTGCTAGTGGACAGGGGGCTGGGAATGAGCAGTTCTTC. It codes for CSASGQGAGNEQFF.

By share, this clonotype counts as medium-sized. The rearrangement uses TRBV12-3 or TRBV12-4 and TRBJ2-1; D is unclear. Deletions cut 6 bases from V and 0 bases from J, with 9 bases between. This CDR3 contains 14 residues. DNA of the CDR3: TGTGCCAGCAGCTCGGCCTACTCCTACAATGAGCAGTTCTTC. It specifies CASSSAYSYNEQFF.

This clonotype has a handful of counts. This chain links TRBV7-9 with TRBJ2-1; D remains unclear. Trimming took 1 base from V and 10 from J, leaving 14 bases between them. The CDR3 spans 14 residues. The germline V gene encodes CDR1 SEHNR and CDR2 FQNEAQ (reference sequence). CDR3: CASSLELLFREQFF. The CDR3, as DNA: TGTGCCAGCAGCTTAGAACTCCTCTTTCGGGAGCAGTTCTTC.

At least ten counts were recorded for this clonotype. This chain connects TRBV5-6 to TRBJ2-5; a weak D match, TRBD2 (5 bases). The CDR3 length is 15 residues. Trimming removed 4 bases from V and 2 bases from J, with 15 bases in between. Per germline, CDR1 SGHDT and CDR2 YYEEEE. CDR3 in DNA: TGTGCCAGCAGCGCCTACTACGGACTTCAAGAGACCCAGTACTTC. It encodes CASSAYYGLQETQYF.

In this sample, this clonotype turned up a few times. The J gene is TRBJ2-7, the V gene TRBV3-1, with 8 bases matching TRBD2. The CDR3 is 16 amino acids. The germline gives CDR1 LGHDT, CDR2 YNNKEL (reference sequence). Losses at the gene ends were 4 bases for V and 2 bases for J; bases not matched to a gene: 10. The CDR3 coding sequence is TGTGCCAGCAGCCCTTCCGGGACTAGGAGTCCCTACGAGCAGTACTTC. This codes for CASSPSGTRSPYEQYF.

CDR3 in DNA: TGTGCTAGTGGTAAAGGACTAGCGGGAGGACAAGAGACCCAGTACTTC. Translated: CASGKGLAGGQETQYF. V usage is TRBV12-5 and J usage is TRBJ2-5, with 14 positions matching TRBD2. The germline V gene encodes CDR1 LGHNT and CDR2 FRNRAP. J lost 2 bases, V lost 5 bases, and 4 bases had no gene match. CDR3 length: 16 residues.

V and J are TRBV7-9 and TRBJ2-2; D unclear. Per the germline V gene, CDR1 is SEHNR and CDR2 is FQNEAQ (reference sequence). Trimming took 5 bases from V and 4 from J, leaving 14 bases between them. The CDR3 extends over 15 amino acids. The CDR3 sequence is CASSPELDGTGELFF. CDR3 bases: TGTGCCAGCAGCCCGGAGTTGGATGGCACCGGGGAGCTGTTTTTT.

The V gene is TRBV3-1, the J gene TRBJ2-5; 10 bases match TRBD2. The V gene end was trimmed by 9 bases and the J gene end by 7 bases; junction bases not matched to a gene: 8. There are 13 residues in the CDR3. Germline values: CDR1 LGHDT, CDR2 YNNKEL (reference sequence). The CDR3 nucleotides are TGTGCCAGTCTGACTAGCGGGCTGGCGACCCAGTACTTC. This gives the protein CASLTSGLATQYF.

This clonotype was counted only a few times. This chain connects TRBV5-5 to TRBJ2-3; D is perhaps TRBD1 (5 bases). Looked up from germline, CDR1 is SGHKS and CDR2 is YYEKEE (reference sequence). This CDR3 comprises 15 residues. V lost 1 base and J lost 2, with 11 bases in between. This chain's CDR3 is CASSLIGHPTDTQYF. The CDR3 region has the DNA TGTGCCAGCAGCTTGATAGGACATCCCACAGATACGCAGTATTTT.

The chain is built from TRBV4-1 and TRBJ1-5; TRBD1 might be the D (5 bases). The germline V gene encodes CDR1 MGHRA and CDR2 YSYEKL. CDR3 length: 15 residues. Trimming took 5 bases from V and 2 from J, leaving 13 bases between them. The CDR3 sequence: CASSAQGRRNQPQHF. The CDR3 region has the DNA TGCGCCAGCAGCGCCCAGGGTAGGCGCAATCAGCCCCAGCATTTT.